Reported below is one TCR beta chain. As handled by the study authors: Amplification of reference gene primers provided the estimated nucleated cell counts. Some clones are missing from TCRdb's copy, which holds only in-frame ones; the method was immunoSEQ multiplex PCR. For V, J and clone size, that table is used; D and trimming come from the DNA. The table shows 60,000 to 70,000 clones, with 88% occurring only once. This sample is part of a study of blood T cell repertoires in COVID-19. Study details: Whether acute or convalescent, the COVID-19 samples came from the United States, Italy and Spain.

A Seattle source enrolled patients during active infection and followed them longitudinally. The sequenced material came from peripheral blood. The TCR originated in a woman aged 60-70 years with COVID-19, enrolled during active disease.

The CDR3 DNA is TGTGCCAGCAGCCAGATGGGACAGGGGCGGGGAGATACGCAGTATTTT. Translating gives CASSQMGQGRGDTQYF. The chain carries TRBV4-2 and TRBJ2-3, with 10 nucleotides matching TRBD1. V lost 3 bases and J lost 5; bases outside the gene matches: 8. The germline CDR1 and CDR2 sequences are LGHNA and YNFKEQ. The CDR3 runs to 16 residues.